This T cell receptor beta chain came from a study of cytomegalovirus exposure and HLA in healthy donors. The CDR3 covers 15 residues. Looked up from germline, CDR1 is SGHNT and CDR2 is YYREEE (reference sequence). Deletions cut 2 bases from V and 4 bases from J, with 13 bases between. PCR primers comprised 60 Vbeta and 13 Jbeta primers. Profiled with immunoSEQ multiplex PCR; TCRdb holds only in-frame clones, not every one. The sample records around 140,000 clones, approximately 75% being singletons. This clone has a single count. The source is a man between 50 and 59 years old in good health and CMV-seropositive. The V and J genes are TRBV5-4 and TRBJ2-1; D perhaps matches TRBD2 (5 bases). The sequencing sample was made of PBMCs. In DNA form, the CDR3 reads TGTGCCAGCAGCTTAGAAACGGGGAATTACAATGAGCAGTTCTTC. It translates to CASSLETGNYNEQFF.